The rows below give T cell receptor beta chains drawn from one sample of a study of cytomegalovirus exposure and HLA in healthy donors. TCRdb keeps only in-frame clones here, not all; method: immunoSEQ multiplex PCR. Among 150,000 to 200,000 clones listed, around 77% were seen once. Sequences were obtained from PBMCs. The source of these receptors is a man aged 50 or older in good health and CMV-seropositive. The CDR3 runs from the conserved cysteine through the conserved F or W. The D gene is left open where the match is weak. Rows may omit the clone size; those that give it use once, few, many or a size class.

V gene	J gene	clone size	D gene	CDR3 protein	CDR3 DNA
TRBV15	TRBJ2-7	-	TRBD2	CATSRTSVGYEQYF	TGTGCCACCAGCCGGACTAGCGTGGGATACGAGCAGTACTTC
TRBV5-1	TRBJ2-5	-	TRBD2	CASSSRGDRKETQYF	TGCGCCAGCAGCTCGCGGGGGGATCGGAAAGAGACCCAGTACTTC
TRBV9	TRBJ2-7	-	-	CASSVGADSSYEQYF	TGTGCCAGCAGCGTAGGGGCAGACAGCTCCTACGAGCAGTACTTC
TRBV28	TRBJ1-6	-	-	CASLLGGRLNNSPLHF	TGTGCCAGCCTCCTGGGGGGTAGGCTTAATAATTCACCCCTCCACTTT
TRBV2	TRBJ1-4	-	TRBD1	CATQGQVFNEKLFF	TGTGCCACCCAAGGACAGGTATTCAATGAAAAACTGTTTTTT
TRBV6-6	TRBJ2-3	once	-	CASSRGPGLSTDTQYF	TGTGCCAGCAGCCGAGGCCCGGGACTCAGCACAGATACGCAGTATTTT
TRBV5-6	TRBJ2-7	few	TRBD2	CASSAEDGGVPYEQYF	TGTGCCAGCAGCGCCGAGGATGGGGGGGTTCCCTACGAGCAGTACTTC
TRBV6-1	TRBJ2-1	few	-	CASSEVGARSEQFF	TGTGCCAGCAGTGAAGTGGGGGCCAGGTCTGAGCAGTTCTTC
TRBV9	TRBJ1-5	-	TRBD1	CASSFGQGSNQPQHF	TGTGCCAGCAGCTTCGGACAGGGGTCAAATCAGCCCCAGCATTTT
TRBV27	TRBJ2-7	-	TRBD2	CASQPAGGYYEQYF	TGTGCCAGCCAACCCGCGGGGGGGTACTACGAGCAGTACTTC
TRBV9	TRBJ2-4	-	-	CASSPHFRANIQYF	TGTGCCAGCAGCCCCCATTTCAGGGCAAACATTCAGTACTTC
TRBV14	TRBJ2-2	-	TRBD1	CASSQDLADRANTGELFF	TGTGCCAGCAGCCAAGACCTCGCGGACAGGGCGAACACCGGGGAGCTGTTTTTT
TRBV2	TRBJ2-5	once	TRBD2	CASSGQRGGLGETQYF	TGTGCCAGCAGTGGACAGCGGGGGGGCCTCGGTGAGACCCAGTACTTC
TRBV12-5	TRBJ2-5	-	-	CASGLGLGAGKETQYF	TGTGCTAGTGGTTTGGGGCTGGGGGCAGGAAAAGAGACCCAGTACTTC
TRBV27	TRBJ2-1	-	TRBD1	CASRGTAASSYNEQFF	TGTGCCAGCAGGGGGACAGCGGCCAGCTCCTACAATGAGCAGTTCTTC
TRBV5-5	TRBJ2-7	-	-	CASSLVRSSYEQYF	TGTGCCAGCAGCTTGGTCAGGTCATCCTACGAGCAGTACTTC
TRBV7-8	TRBJ1-6	once	TRBD1	CASSRGIGQGSSSYNSPLHF	TGTGCCAGCAGCCGGGGGATCGGACAGGGCTCAAGCTCCTATAATTCACCCCTCCACTTT
TRBV9	TRBJ2-5	once	TRBD2	CASSQSGGAETQYF	TGTGCCAGCAGCCAAAGCGGGGGGGCGGAGACCCAGTACTTC
TRBV9	TRBJ1-6	-	-	CASSGGQIYNSPLHF	TGTGCCAGCAGCGGAGGACAGATTTATAATTCACCCCTCCACTTT
TRBV4-3	TRBJ1-2	-	TRBD1	CASSQDPDRGADGYTF	TGCGCCAGCAGCCAAGACCCAGACAGGGGTGCTGATGGCTACACCTTC
TRBV4-3	TRBJ2-1	-	TRBD1	CASSQTGTGNEQFF	TGCGCCAGCAGCCAGACAGGGACCGGCAATGAGCAGTTCTTC
TRBV21-1	TRBJ2-7	-	-	CASSTTGFCYEQYF	TGTGCCAGCAGCACCACAGGGTTCTGCTACGAGCAGTACTTC
TRBV28	TRBJ1-2	few	-	CASSLIEFRGLEYGYTF	TGTGCCAGCAGCTTAATAGAGTTCAGGGGCCTCGAGTATGGCTACACCTTC
TRBV10-3	TRBJ2-5	-	-	CAISETAETQYF	TGTGCCATCAGTGAGACCGCGGAGACCCAGTACTTC
TRBV7-9	TRBJ2-2	-	TRBD2	CASRGSGGATGELFF	TGTGCCAGCCGGGGGAGCGGGGGGGCCACCGGGGAGCTGTTTTTT
TRBV19	TRBJ2-5	-	TRBD2	CASSRLAGGQETQYF	TGTGCCAGTAGCCGACTAGCGGGGGGCCAAGAGACCCAGTACTTC
TRBV5-5	TRBJ2-2	-	TRBD2	CASSSGPLGGGTDTGELFF	TGTGCCAGCAGCAGCGGCCCCCTGGGCGGGGGGACGGACACCGGGGAGCTGTTTTTT
TRBV18	TRBJ1-2	few	-	CASSPLAINYGYTF	TGTGCCAGCTCACCACTGGCCATTAACTATGGCTACACCTTC
TRBV18	TRBJ2-7	few	TRBD2	CASSPPAGGFEQYF	TGTGCCAGCTCACCTCCCGCGGGGGGGTTCGAGCAGTACTTC
TRBV10-3	TRBJ2-7	-	TRBD2	CAISEALSSGAGKGEQYF	TGTGCCATCAGTGAGGCTCTTAGTAGCGGGGCCGGAAAAGGGGAGCAGTACTTC
TRBV19	TRBJ1-5	-	-	CASGGGRQPQHF	TGTGCCAGCGGCGGGGGGCGACAGCCCCAGCATTTT
TRBV10-3	TRBJ1-2	-	TRBD1	CAISPRDRDYGYTF	TGTGCCATCAGTCCCCGGGACAGGGATTATGGCTACACCTTC
TRBV27	TRBJ2-3	-	TRBD2	CASSFGLATDTQYF	TGTGCCAGCAGTTTTGGACTAGCGACAGATACGCAGTATTTT
TRBV7-6	TRBJ1-5	few	-	CASSRDISNQPQHF	TGTGCCAGCAGCCGGGACATTTCCAATCAGCCCCAGCATTTT
TRBV5-1	TRBJ2-5	-	TRBD2	CASSSGTSGRQETQYF	TGCGCCAGCAGCTCCGGGACTAGCGGCAGGCAGGAGACCCAGTACTTC
TRBV11-2	TRBJ1-5	-	-	CASSLAGRWQPQHF	TGTGCCAGCAGCTTAGCGGGTAGGTGGCAGCCCCAGCATTTT
TRBV6-5	TRBJ1-6	-	-	CASSQGLVNSPLHF	TGTGCCAGCAGCCAGGGTTTAGTGAATTCACCCCTCCACTTT
TRBV6-1	TRBJ2-2	-	TRBD2	CASSGGLAGNTGELFF	TGTGCCAGCAGTGGAGGACTAGCGGGGAACACCGGGGAGCTGTTTTTT
TRBV6-1	TRBJ2-1	-	-	CASDPGSKYNEQFF	TGTGCCAGCGACCCAGGCTCGAAATACAATGAGCAGTTCTTC
TRBV30	TRBJ1-6	-	TRBD1	CAWNAGGVSPLHF	TGTGCCTGGAACGCAGGGGGAGTTTCACCCCTCCACTTT
TRBV30	TRBJ2-1	-	TRBD2	CAWSVLAGGRSRYNEQFF	TGTGCCTGGAGTGTACTAGCGGGGGGGAGATCACGTTACAATGAGCAGTTCTTC
TRBV7-2	TRBJ1-5	-	-	CASSLGPGEGPQPQHF	TGTGCCAGCAGCTTAGGCCCCGGGGAGGGACCTCAGCCCCAGCATTTT
TRBV19	TRBJ2-2	-	-	CASPDWNTGELFF	TGTGCCAGCCCGGACTGGAACACCGGGGAGCTGTTTTTT
TRBV27	TRBJ1-1	-	TRBD1	CASSFRQGSTEAFF	TGTGCCAGCAGTTTCCGACAGGGTAGCACTGAAGCTTTCTTT
TRBV27	TRBJ2-2	-	-	CASSFKEVGELFF	TGTGCCAGCAGTTTTAAGGAGGTCGGGGAGCTGTTTTTT
TRBV4-3	TRBJ1-5	once	-	CASSHGRDQPQHF	TGCGCCAGCAGCCATGGGCGGGATCAGCCCCAGCATTTT
TRBV7-6	TRBJ2-7	-	TRBD1	CASSHPGQGSYEQYF	TGTGCCAGCAGCCACCCCGGACAGGGATCCTACGAGCAGTACTTC
TRBV30	TRBJ1-1	-	-	CAWSTLWGGTEAFF	TGTGCCTGGAGCACACTCTGGGGAGGCACTGAAGCTTTCTTT
TRBV7-2	TRBJ1-2	few	TRBD1	CASSLAAGGQGNYGYTF	TGTGCCAGCAGCTTAGCAGCCGGGGGACAGGGTAACTATGGCTACACCTTC
TRBV7-9	TRBJ2-3	-	TRBD2	CASSHTSSGGLTDTQYF	TGTGCCAGCAGCCATACGTCTAGCGGGGGCCTCACAGATACGCAGTATTTT
TRBV4-1	TRBJ2-7	-	TRBD2	CASSQDRVGGGANEQYF	TGCGCCAGCAGCCAAGATCGGGTCGGCGGGGGGGCCAACGAGCAGTACTTC
TRBV29-1	TRBJ1-2	-	-	CSVLTTNYGYTF	TGCAGCGTCCTGACAACTAACTATGGCTACACCTTC
TRBV9	TRBJ2-5	-	TRBD2	CASSVIGTSGETQYF	TGTGCCAGCAGCGTCATCGGGACTAGCGGGGAGACCCAGTACTTC
TRBV7-8	TRBJ2-7	-	TRBD1	CASSLVPPGQEPERYEQYF	TGTGCCAGCAGCTTAGTCCCCCCCGGACAGGAGCCGGAACGGTACGAGCAGTACTTC
TRBV7-9	TRBJ1-4	once	-	CASTHGVPGEKLFF	TGTGCCAGCACCCACGGGGTCCCCGGTGAAAAACTGTTTTTT
TRBV7-2	TRBJ1-5	few	-	CASSLSQGSQPQHF	TGTGCCAGCAGCTTATCGCAGGGGAGTCAGCCCCAGCATTTT
TRBV4-1	TRBJ1-5	-	TRBD1	CASSQGSQGARNQPQHF	TGCGCCAGCAGCCAAGGATCACAGGGGGCTCGCAATCAGCCCCAGCATTTT